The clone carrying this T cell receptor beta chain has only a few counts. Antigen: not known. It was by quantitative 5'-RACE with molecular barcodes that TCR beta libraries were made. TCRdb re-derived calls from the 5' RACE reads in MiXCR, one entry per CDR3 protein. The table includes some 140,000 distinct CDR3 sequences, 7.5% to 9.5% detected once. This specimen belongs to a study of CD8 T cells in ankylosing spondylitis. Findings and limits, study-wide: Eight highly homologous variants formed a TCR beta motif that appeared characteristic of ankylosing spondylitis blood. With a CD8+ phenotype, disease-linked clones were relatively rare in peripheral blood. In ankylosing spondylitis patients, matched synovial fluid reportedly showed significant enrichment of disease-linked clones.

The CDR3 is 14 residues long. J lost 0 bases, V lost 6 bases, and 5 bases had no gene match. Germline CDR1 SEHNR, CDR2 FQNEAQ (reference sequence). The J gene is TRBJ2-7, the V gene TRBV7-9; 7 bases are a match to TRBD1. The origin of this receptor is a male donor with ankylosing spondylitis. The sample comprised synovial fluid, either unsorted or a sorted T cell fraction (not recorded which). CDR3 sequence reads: CASSRQGTSYEQYF. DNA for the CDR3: TGTGCCAGCAGTAGACAGGGAACCTCCTACGAGCAGTACTTC.